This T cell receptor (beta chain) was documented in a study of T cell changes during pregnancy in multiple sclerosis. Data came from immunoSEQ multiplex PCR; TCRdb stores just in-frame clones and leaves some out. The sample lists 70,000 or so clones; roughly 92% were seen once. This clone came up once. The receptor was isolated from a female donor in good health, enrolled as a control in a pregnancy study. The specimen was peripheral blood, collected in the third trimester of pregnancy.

CDR3 loop: CASSLAGGLEDTQYF. The CDR3 nucleotides are TGTGCCAGCAGTTTGGCGGGGGGGCTGGAGGATACGCAGTATTTT. The chain is built from TRBV28 and TRBJ2-3, with 9 nucleotides matching TRBD2. From germline, CDR1 is MDHEN and CDR2 SYDVKM. The CDR3 is made up of 15 amino acids. J lost 6 bases, V lost 3 bases, and 7 bases had no gene match.